Below, one T cell receptor (beta chain) is given with its context. In the original analysis: Reference gene primer amplification gave estimated nucleated cell counts. Clones were read by immunoSEQ multiplex PCR, and TCRdb kept only the in-frame ones, dropping some. The DNA gave D and trimming, while V, J and clone size come from that table. The table includes some 74,000 clones, roughly nine tenths detected once. The V gene's germline CDR1 is SGDLS and CDR2 YYNGEE. V shed 3 bases, J shed 2 bases, and the junction held 3 bases outside the gene matches. The CDR3 extends over 15 amino acids. The data derive from a study of blood T cell repertoires in COVID-19. Background on the study: Researchers got acute and convalescent COVID-19 samples from the United States, Italy and Spain.

V is TRBV9 and J is TRBJ2-1; 9 bases fit TRBD2. The material sequenced was peripheral blood. The TCR sequence derives from a middle-aged man with COVID-19, enrolled during active disease. CDR3 coding DNA: TGTGCCAGCAGCGCCCGACTAGCGGCCTACAATGAGCAGTTCTTC. Its translation: CASSARLAAYNEQFF.